This T cell receptor beta chain was captured by sequencing in a study of cytomegalovirus exposure and HLA in healthy donors (dated by TCRdb to between 2016 and 2019). Study-level background: An earlier analysis of 587 of the donors reported 276 Gb of sequence data and 117 million unique TCR beta sequences obtained from roughly 180 million T cells. Donor age, sex, ethnicity and CMV serostatus were collected together with the repertoire data. A later analysis re-examined previously published TCR beta repertoires from 610 or so donors and added high-resolution HLA genotyping to investigate patterns of TCR occurrence. A separate validation cohort of about 110 different subjects was used in addition to the roughly 700-subject first cohort. High-throughput TCR immunosequencing, statistical association of individual TCRs with disease status, and machine learning were combined to predict cytomegalovirus infection status. To decide whether each TCR beta V gene segment behaved as functional or pseudogenic, an earlier analysis of some 600 of the donors relied on high-throughput TCR beta sequencing. Every repertoire in the discovery cohort had been generated on one and the same sequencing platform. In the later analysis, no new phenotypic data were used to find candidate immune exposures; instead, reliance was placed on TCR beta sequences and their occurrence across donors. Typing coverage varied by locus: roughly 629-640 donors for A, B, C, DRB1 and DQB1; approximately 500 for DQA1; more than 600 for DPA1; around 450 for DPB1. The study aimed to test whether cataloging public T cell receptors could reveal signatures of past pathogen exposure. Among under 450 genotyped donors of the cohort, an average of around 240,000 unique TCR beta nucleotide sequences were sequenced per donor, around 18% of them non-productive. An early release covering about 600 HLA-typed donors comprised approximately 290 gigabases of sequencing data and 85 million or so unique TCR sequences. In a later genetic analysis, genome-wide SNP genotypes for about 55% of the 666 donors were used, and that subset was treated as a discovery cohort. Of the 398 genotyped donors, 65% to 90% were placed in the genetic ancestry cluster associated with self-reported Caucasian donors. Roughly five DR-DQ haplotypes were handled as single units for association and clustering, since linkage in the cohort was strong. Both class I and class II loci were covered by HLA typing, at four-digit resolution. The study used immunosequencing to profile the T cell repertoires of some 600 subjects and linked those repertoires to cytomegalovirus serostatus.

The study at large found these results: Correlated functional status among segregating V segments might be attributable to linkage disequilibrium, but an unknown experimental factor could not be ruled out. In the study, approximately 150 TCR beta chains were listed as associated with cytomegalovirus. The authors suggested that the approach could potentially be extended to other disease states and immunological phenotypes. In both the original and validation cohorts, the classifier was reported to diagnose cytomegalovirus status with high specificity and sensitivity. Sequencing depth was assumed to be roughly uniform across donors in the presence/absence analyses, though that assumption may not hold. Specific HLA alleles were associated with over 15,000 TCR beta sequences at a false discovery rate of 0.05 in a later analysis. Some IMGT-functional V segments, including TRBV6-2 and TRBV6-3, could not be distinguished by the 87-base-pair reads and were therefore excluded. In this cohort, only TCR beta chains were sequenced, and detectable features were limited by the absence of alpha or paired-chain data. In a later analysis, several top co-occurrence clusters were reported to appear linked to parvovirus B19, influenza, CMV and Epstein-Barr virus. Strong co-occurrence of HLA alleles, especially DR and DQ, made assigning TCR associations to individual alleles difficult. In an earlier analysis of more than 500 of the donors, most TCR beta V segments appeared in productive rearrangements about 87% or about 30% of the time, broadly matching IMGT annotations. Because HLA typing was unavailable for some donors at each locus, only the typed subset was used in association tests. In vitro tests confirmed that a few of the cytomegalovirus-associated TCR beta chains recognize cytomegalovirus antigens. Compared with equally common non-associated chains, HLA-associated TCR beta chains in a later analysis were more clonally expanded and had lower generation probabilities. According to a later analysis, most CMV-associated TCR beta chains appeared to be HLA-restricted, and the HLA associations seemed to be driven largely by CMV exposure. Because counts were too low, fewer than 20 rarely observed V segments, including chromosome 9 orphons, were excluded from the earlier analysis of fewer than 650 of the donors. According to a later genetic analysis, donors in an Asian-associated ancestry cluster had fewer N-insertions in productive TCRs than the approximately 700-donor mean. A group of highly shared sequence variants was considered likely to be a technical artifact of the sequencing pipeline. Across donors, most TCR sequences were observed very rarely, whereas some public TCRs were present in many individuals. Immune exposure information for the cohort was limited to CMV serostatus. In a later analysis, TCR association rates were found to vary across HLA loci, with the most associated TCRs seen for DRB1 alleles and the fewest for HLA-C alleles. A further reported finding was that TCR beta sequences accurately predicted the HLA-A and HLA-B alleles for most subjects in the first cohort. V-gene and J-gene trimming of TCR beta chains was associated with a missense DCLRE1C variant in a later genetic analysis, and the association was replicated in an independent cohort.

The cohort was made up of about 670 healthy bone marrow donors. Cohort members were all nominally healthy when sampled, although unrecorded immune exposures were likely present. The donor was CMV seropositive and belonged to the group of more than 250 seropositive cohort members. Every donor gave a peripheral blood sample, and the peripheral blood mononuclear cells from that sample were used for TCR beta sequencing. Genomic DNA extraction from the blood cell samples was performed with the Qiagen DNeasy Blood Extraction Kit. Comments on this clone: Its antigen is still unknown. Qualities for individual bases were not recorded, and no much larger clone is one base off.

The CDR3 spans 17 residues, from the cysteine through the phenylalanine. Only the CDR3 DNA is retained, 51 bases long and in frame from the first base. The germline V gene provides CDR1 LGHNA and CDR2 YSLEER. The V and J ends are trimmed by 0 bases and 4 bases, leaving 18 bases between them. Library generation was performed with the immunoSEQ multiplex PCR assay. The multiplex PCR relied on a mix of 60 forward primers for TCR Vbeta segments and 13 reverse primers for TCR Jbeta segments. Amplification of the CDR3 region of rearranged TCR beta genes was performed with a multiplex PCR assay on genomic DNA. On the Illumina HiSeq System, the amplified TCR beta libraries were sequenced as 87-base-pair reads. The original pipeline was this. A later analysis counted around 72 million unique TCR beta chains across the 550 to 750 repertoires, and approximately 11 million of these chains were shared by at least two donors. Raw reads were error-corrected and collapsed into unique sequences by a nearest-neighbor algorithm in which closely related sequences were merged to remove PCR and sequencing errors. V, D and J gene segments were assigned by aligning CDR3 sequences to IMGT reference sequences. Each retained sequence needed at least a six-nucleotide match to both a V gene segment and a J gene segment. Rearrangements were classified as productive when the CDR3 lacked stop codons and remained in frame with V and J, and all other rearrangements were classified as non-productive. Following IMGT convention, CDR3 was defined as the stretch from the second conserved V-encoded cysteine up to the conserved J-encoded phenylalanine. The earlier analysis of about 590 of the donors excluded sequences that lacked an unambiguous match to a single V gene segment. An earlier analysis of a few hundred of the donors classified V segments as functional when productive rearrangements were above 56.7% and as segregating when the standard deviation between donors was above 5%. A statistical classification framework was developed to diagnose cytomegalovirus status using the catalog of TCR beta chain sequences. A later analysis assigned V and J genes by comparing TCR nucleotide sequences with IMGT/GENE-DB human TR gene sequences. In a later analysis, CDR3 sequences and most-parsimonious VDJ recombination scenarios were assigned using the TCRdist pipeline. In a later analysis, each TCR beta chain was defined by its CDR3 amino acid sequence together with its V-gene family, and reads without a unique V-gene family were excluded. To address suspected cross-contamination and a sequencing artifact, a later analysis removed around 600 highly shared, low-generation-probability nucleotide sequences. For each public chain, a later analysis derived a clonal expansion index from normalized ranks of inferred template counts within each repertoire. In a later analysis, generation probabilities were computed with a VDJ recombination model fitted to out-of-frame rearrangements, and the resulting probabilities were checked against IGoR. In a later analysis, hypergeometric tests were used to score TCR-TCR, TCR-HLA and TCR-CMV co-occurrence, with a repertoire-size bias correction applied to TCR pairs. False discovery rates were estimated in a later analysis by permuting HLA or CMV assignments 20 times. In a later analysis, co-occurring TCRs were grouped using DBSCAN, with TCRdist sequence similarity added in when clustering inside HLA-allele-positive subsets. For co-occurrence clustering, repertoires with fewer than 30,000 or more than 120,000 public chains were excluded, along with about five repertoires with anomalous nucleotide sharing. TCRdb provides this immuneACCESS table in a form limited to in-frame rearrangements. Some clones are lacking; in checked studies, under half of them reflect an unresolved V gene, and why the rest are absent is not known. V, J and clone size reflect that table, while D and trimming were determined from the DNA. The sample has under 200,000 clones on record, about 80% of them singletons. 3.5% to 5% of the sample goes to the ten largest clones.

This clonotype was obtained from a woman in her twenties or thirties in good health and CMV-seropositive. Here the chain combines TRBV4-3 and TRBJ1-1, with TRBD1 as a weak D call on 5 bases. Sequenced sample: PBMCs. The CDR3 reads CASSQDWEVGGSTEAFF. The DNA is TGCGCCAGCAGCCAAGATTGGGAAGTGGGGGGGAGCACTGAAGCTTTCTTT.